A single sample is the source of the 7 T cell receptor beta chains below, sequenced in a study of OX40 agonist ivuxolimab in advanced cancers. TCRdb's copy holds only in-frame clones and misses some; the assay was immunoSEQ multiplex PCR. In the table there are around 11,000 clones, around 80% of which are singletons. Sequencing used CD4+ or CD8+ T cells sorted from blood, obtained in a trial of the OX40 agonist ivuxolimab. The receptors were gathered from an adult with an advanced solid tumor such as melanoma, head and neck, liver or kidney cancer.

Only one count was recorded for this clone. This rearrangement joins TRBV5-5 to TRBJ2-5, with 9 bases identical to TRBD1. In germline, CDR1 is SGHKS, CDR2 YYEKEE (reference sequence). V gave up 5 bases and J gave up 7 bases; unmatched junction bases: 6. The CDR3 length is 13 residues. The CDR3, as DNA: TGTGCCAGCAGTTCGGACAGGGGTGGGACCCAGTACTTC. Translated, it gives CASSSDRGGTQYF.

This clone was picked up one time. The chain joins TRBV5-6 to TRBJ1-2; 7 nucleotides line up with TRBD1. The V gene's germline CDR1 is SGHDT and CDR2 YYEEEE. The CDR3 length is 17 residues. Germline trimming cut 0 bases from V and 1 base from J; bases unmatched to any gene: 9. The CDR3 loop is CASSLDYGGGGNYGYTF. The CDR3 DNA reads TGTGCCAGCAGCTTGGACTACGGAGGGGGCGGTAACTATGGCTACACCTTC.

V gene TRBV14 combines with J gene TRBJ2-3; TRBD1 might be the D (6 bases). The CDR3 length is 19 residues. Deletions cut 0 bases from V and 4 bases from J, with 23 bases between. Germline V gives CDR1 SGHDN, CDR2 FVKESK. CDR3 residues: CASSQEGTTLRGFPDTQYF. DNA for the CDR3: TGTGCCAGCAGCCAAGAGGGGACAACCCTACGTGGTTTTCCAGATACGCAGTATTTT.

This clone was recorded once. The V gene is TRBV2, the J gene TRBJ1-1, with unresolved D. This CDR3 is 13 amino acids long. Germline V CDR1 and CDR2: SNHLY, FYNNEI. Trimming left V 6 bases short and J 2 bases short, with 10 bases between. The CDR3 DNA is TGTGCCAGCAGGGGCCAAAGTAACACTGAAGCTTTCTTT. Protein product: CASRGQSNTEAFF.

The genes are TRBV7-3 and TRBJ2-3; TRBD2 might be the D (6 bases). V lost 5 bases and J lost 3, with 21 bases in between. CDR3 length: 17 amino acids. Germline lookup yields CDR1 SGHTA and CDR2 FQGTGA. DNA of the CDR3: TGTGCCAGCAGCCCCGGGGGTAGCGGAGGCGGTACAGATACGCAGTATTTT. Residues: CASSPGGSGGGTDTQYF.

This chain links TRBV9 with TRBJ2-1; D possibly corresponds to TRBD1 (5 bases). The CDR3 is 13 amino acids. Trimming shortened V by 0 bases and J by 9 bases, and 10 bases separated the two germline ends. From germline, CDR1 is SGDLS and CDR2 YYNGEE. CDR3 loop: CASSVGGVGEQFF. The DNA for the CDR3 is TGTGCCAGCAGCGTAGGGGGCGTAGGTGAGCAGTTCTTC.

The rearrangement links TRBV5-1 to TRBJ1-3; 10 bases line up with TRBD1. Germline lookup yields CDR1 SGHRS and CDR2 YFSETQ. The V segment lost 0 bases and the J segment 3 bases; nucleotides outside the gene matches: 0. The CDR3 length is 15 residues. The CDR3 spells CASSLGTGGGNTIYF. The CDR3 bases are TGCGCCAGCAGCTTGGGGACAGGGGGTGGAAACACCATATATTTT.